The TCR beta chain under discussion was sequenced for a study of T cells after posttransplantation cyclophosphamide. Here immunoSEQ multiplex PCR was the method, and the copy in TCRdb shows in-frame clones only, minus some. Observed in the sample are 35,000 to 40,000 clones, none of them singletons. The CDR3 has 16 amino acids. The V end lost 2 bases, the J end lost 3 bases, and 13 bases lay between the germline ends. Germline V gene lookup returns CDR1 MDHEN and CDR2 SYDVKM. This clone was counted ten times or more. The specimen was PBMCs. The receptor was derived from a man aged 25 to 40 in good health and a related stem cell transplant donor. The V gene is TRBV28, the J gene TRBJ2-2; tentatively, D is TRBD1 (7 bases). The CDR3 DNA is TGTGCCAGCAGTTTAAACCCAGGGGGGCACACCGGGGAGCTGTTTTTT. Its translation is CASSLNPGGHTGELFF.